These 17 T cell receptor beta chains were all obtained from the same sample, sequenced in a study of T cell repertoires in cytomegalovirus infection. No antigens are known for them. TCRdb redid the calling of the reads with MiXCR, one entry per CDR3 protein. Of 100,000 to 150,000 distinct CDR3 sequences in the sample, 32% were seen once. Sequencing used CD8+ T cells from cultured PBMCs, obtained from culture after CMV antigen stimulation. Receptor source: a human donor in good health (CMV status not recorded). Some clones in this sample may be carry-over from other donors' samples.

The CDR3 is CASSLGSQGPRYNEQFF. The CDR3 DNA reads TGTGCCAGCAGCTTAGGATCCCAGGGGCCGCGGTACAATGAGCAGTTCTTC. This sequence joins TRBV7-6 and TRBJ2-1; a weak D match, TRBD1 (6 bases). The V end was cut by 1 base, the J end by 4 bases, with 17 bases between. Germline CDR1 and CDR2: SGHVS and FNYEAQ. The CDR3 is 17 amino acids.

This chain links TRBV12-3 or TRBV12-4 with TRBJ1-1; unclear D gene. Trimming pared 7 bases from V and 1 base from J, leaving 7 bases between. The CDR3 has 12 residues. The CDR3 loop is CASKLKNTEAFF. The CDR3 region has the DNA TGTGCCAGCAAGTTAAAGAACACTGAAGCTTTCTTT.

The table lists this clonotype with many counts. This sequence joins TRBV6-1 and TRBJ1-1; D is uncertain. V gave up 6 bases and J gave up 3 bases, with 14 bases separating them. Germline lookup yields CDR1 MNHNS and CDR2 SASEGT. This CDR3 has 14 amino acids. The DNA of the CDR3 is TGTGCCAGCAGCCGCCTCTGGACCGACACTGAAGCTTTCTTT. Translating gives CASSRLWTDTEAFF.

Remarks on this clonotype: A read error is possible here, since a much larger clone lies one base away. V and J are TRBV7-2 and TRBJ2-3; 9 nucleotides agree with TRBD1. The germline V gene encodes CDR1 SGHTA and CDR2 FQGNSA. V lost 3 bases and J lost 3; bases outside the gene matches: 4. The CDR3 spans 15 residues. CDR3 residues: CTSSFRDRETDTQYF. CDR3 nucleotide sequence: TGTACCAGCAGCTTCCGGGACAGGGAGACAGATACGCAGTATTTT.

This clonotype was found many times. V and J are TRBV5-6 and TRBJ2-7; D ambiguous. The CDR3 spans 15 residues. Trimming cost V 0 bases and J 3 bases, with 13 bases left between them. Germline V lookup: CDR1 SGHDT, CDR2 YYEEEE. The DNA for the CDR3 is TGTGCCAGCAGCTTGGGCCCAGGAGAAGGCTACGAGCAGTACTTC. Its protein is CASSLGPGEGYEQYF.

In this sample, this clonotype turned up a few times. The chain recombines TRBV7-9 with TRBJ2-3; 10 positions agree with TRBD1. The CDR3 extends over 16 amino acids. The V and J ends lost 5 bases and 1 base, in that order; junction bases with no gene match: 6. In germline, CDR1 is SEHNR, CDR2 FQNEAQ (reference sequence). CDR3 sequence: CASSVPGTGGTDTQYF. For the CDR3, the DNA is TGTGCCAGCAGCGTCCCCGGGACAGGGGGCACAGATACGCAGTATTTT.

The chain carries TRBV7-2 and TRBJ1-1, with TRBD1 matching over 9 bases. V was pared by 6 bases and J by 4 bases, with 6 bases of the junction left unmatched. From germline, CDR1 is SGHTA and CDR2 FQGNSA. CDR3 length: 14 residues. For the CDR3, the DNA is TGTGCCAGCAGAGACGGACAGGGGCTCACTGAAGCTTTCTTT. It is translated as CASRDGQGLTEAFF.

This chain connects TRBV7-9 to TRBJ2-3; 12 bases are shared with TRBD2. V was clipped by 5 bases and J by 5 bases; unmatched bases: 11. CDR1 and CDR2 from the germline V gene are SEHNR and FQNEAQ (reference sequence). The CDR3 sequence is 17 residues long. The CDR3 coding sequence is TGTGCCAGCAGCACTCGACTAGCGGGGGCGAGTCGAGATACGCAGTATTTT. It yields the protein CASSTRLAGASRDTQYF.

This clonotype occurred a few times. This chain uses TRBV29-1 with TRBJ2-1; unclear D gene. V was pared by 3 bases and J by 6 bases, with 12 bases between. Germline values: CDR1 SQVTM, CDR2 ANQGSEA. The CDR3 runs 13 residues. In DNA form, the CDR3 reads TGCAGCGTTGATATGGAAGCGACCAATGAGCAGTTCTTC. Its translation is CSVDMEATNEQFF.

The chain uses TRBV12-3 or TRBV12-4 and TRBJ1-6, with a tentative D call TRBD1 (5 bases). V dropped 6 bases and J dropped 2 bases, with 14 bases sitting between them. The CDR3 has 16 amino acids. The CDR3 loop is CASRESGTAYNSPLHF. In nucleotides, the CDR3 is TGTGCCAGCAGGGAGTCGGGGACCGCCTATAATTCACCCCTCCACTTT.

This clonotype ranks as medium-sized. The chain joins TRBV5-4 to TRBJ1-1; D uncertain. Germline assignment: CDR1 SGHNT and CDR2 YYREEE (reference sequence). Trimming shortened V by 2 bases and J by 6 bases, and 20 bases separated the two germline ends. The CDR3 runs to 16 residues. CDR3 region: CASSFRGDRAVAEAFF. DNA for the CDR3: TGTGCCAGCAGCTTTCGAGGAGATAGGGCCGTCGCTGAAGCTTTCTTT.

About this clonotype: Germline and junction disagree at one end, which may indicate a read error. This chain links TRBV7-6 with TRBJ2-3, with 9 bases lining up with TRBD2. CDR3 length: 18 amino acids. The germline CDR1 and CDR2 sequences are SGHVS and FNYEAQ. The CDR3 DNA reads as TGTGCCGGCAGCCGCTTAGCCTGCGCAAGCGGGGGGAGGGATACGGAGTATTTT. This translates into CAGSRLACASGGRDTEYF.

Remarks on this clonotype: The junction shows a germline mismatch at one end, possibly a read error. V usage is TRBV6-6 and J usage is TRBJ2-1; TRBD1 is a possible D gene (5 bases). The V gene's germline CDR1 is MNHNY and CDR2 SVGAGI (reference sequence). This CDR3 contains 16 residues. The DNA of the CDR3 is TGTGCCAGCACCATGACAGTGGAGTGGGCCTACAATGAGCGGTTCTTC. Protein: CASTMTVEWAYNERFF.

The V and J genes are TRBV5-1 and TRBJ2-5, with D perhaps matching TRBD2 (5 bases). This CDR3 is 14 amino acids long. Looked up from germline, CDR1 is SGHRS and CDR2 is YFSETQ. V shed 6 bases and J shed 3 bases, with 15 bases lying between them. Here the CDR3 reads CASKEVFTKETQYF. CDR3 DNA sequence: TGCGCCAGCAAGGAGGTATTCACTAAAGAGACCCAGTACTTC.

The chain links TRBV7-6 to TRBJ2-7; perhaps TRBD1 as D (6 bases). With 4 bases removed from V and 1 base from J, the gap between germline ends came to 14 bases. Germline-derived CDR1 and CDR2 are SGHVS and FNYEAQ. This CDR3 is built from 15 residues. This CDR3 is CASSSADRASYEQYF. The CDR3 nucleotides are TGTGCCAGCAGCTCTGCGGACAGAGCGTCCTACGAGCAGTACTTC.

The rearrangement uses TRBV18 and TRBJ2-2; 10 bases match TRBD1. This CDR3 comprises 16 residues. Germline CDR1 reads KGHSH; CDR2 reads LQKENI. V shed 5 bases and J 4 bases; nucleotides not matched to a gene: 7. The CDR3 bases are TGTGCCAGCTCAGCCGACAGGGGGCGCGGCACCGGGGAGCTGTTTTTT. Protein product: CASSADRGRGTGELFF.

The rearrangement joins TRBV27 to TRBJ2-7; maybe TRBD1 (7 bases). The germline V gene encodes CDR1 MNHEY and CDR2 SMNVEV (reference sequence). The V gene lost 5 bases and the J gene lost 2 bases, with 16 bases spanning the gap. This CDR3 spans 15 amino acids. CDR3 protein: CASSPTGDSTYEQYF. In DNA form, the CDR3 reads TGTGCCAGCAGTCCCACGGGGGACAGTACCTACGAGCAGTACTTC.